This T cell receptor (beta chain) stems from a study of Graves' ophthalmopathy and Graves' hyperthyroidism. Regarding the study as a whole: Most expanded thyroid clonotypes above 0.001 frequency also appeared in blood.

Of note for this clonotype: Its specificity is not known. One junction end disagrees with the germline gene, perhaps due to a read error.

In donors with ophthalmopathy, activity was moderate-to-severe, with CAS ≥3, NOSPECS ≥4 and duration under 3 months. Using RNA transcripts, the TCR beta CDR3 regions were amplified. The authors performed first-round RT-PCR with HTBI primers and then a second-round multiplex PCR. TCRdb reprocessed the multiplex PCR reads with MiXCR, giving one entry per CDR3 protein. The sample lists about 480,000 distinct CDR3 sequences, approximately 15% occurring once. The CDR3 runs to 14 residues. In germline, CDR1 is SSHAT, CDR2 FNYEAQ (reference sequence). The sample taken for sequencing was blood. The chain links TRBV7-7 to TRBJ2-5, with D perhaps assigned TRBD1 or TRBD2 (5 bases each). This TCR derives from a woman aged 30 to 39 with Graves' ophthalmopathy. Here the CDR3 DNA reads TGTGCTAGCAGCGTAGGGACCAGACAAGAGACCCAGGACTTC. As protein: CASSVGTRQETQDF.